This passage covers 5 T cell receptor beta chains from one sample sequenced in a study of OX40 agonist ivuxolimab in advanced cancers. Receptor libraries were prepared by the immunoSEQ multiplex PCR assay. Imported from immuneACCESS, the table was reduced by TCRdb to in-frame sequences with V and J called. These copies leave out some clones; in studies compared against another copy, an unresolved V gene accounts for under half, and the cause of the remainder is not known. The table for this sample lists about 79,000 clones; 88% of them were counted only once. The ten largest account for about 3.8% of the sample. The sequencing used CD4+ or CD8+ T cells sorted from blood, collected in a trial of the OX40 agonist ivuxolimab. These receptors originate from an adult with an advanced solid tumor such as melanoma, head and neck, liver or kidney cancer.

The chain is built from TRBV7-8 and TRBJ2-1, with 11 nucleotides matching TRBD2. Germline CDR1 reads SGHVS; CDR2 reads FQNEAQ. This CDR3 is 15 amino acids long. The V and J ends lost 5 bases and 4 bases, in that order; junction bases with no gene match: 4. CDR3 nucleotides: TGTGCCAGCAGCCCGGGACTAGCGGTGTACAATGAGCAGTTCTTC. Encoded protein: CASSPGLAVYNEQFF.

The chain recombines TRBV9 with TRBJ1-5; 7 bases are a match to TRBD1. Unmatched junction bases numbered 14, after V lost 5 bases and J lost 6 bases. This CDR3 region has 16 residues. The germline V gene has CDR1 SGDLS and CDR2 YYNGEE. In DNA, the CDR3 is TGTGCCAGCAGATCTATTACAGGGGATGGCAGTCAGCCCCAGCATTTT. It is translated as CASRSITGDGSQPQHF.

The chain employs TRBV10-3 and TRBJ2-5, with a tentative D call TRBD2 (6 bases). The J call is doubtful: the DNA matches TRBJ2-7 better. The CDR3 spans 15 residues. Germline CDR1 reads ENHRY; CDR2 reads SYGVKD. The CDR3 is CAIRSIAGRTHEQYF. The CDR3 coding sequence is TGTGCCATCCGTTCCATCGCCGGGAGAACCCACGAGCAGTACTTC.

The V gene is TRBV6-1, the J gene TRBJ2-3; 13 nucleotides agree with TRBD2. Trimming removed 6 bases from V and 5 bases from J; junction bases left unmatched: 5. This CDR3 contains 15 residues. CDR1 is MNHNS, CDR2 SASEGT, per germline. The CDR3 reads CASSWRLAGGDTQYF. The DNA for the CDR3 is TGTGCCAGCAGCTGGCGACTAGCGGGAGGAGATACGCAGTATTTT.

The rearrangement joins TRBV20-1 to TRBJ2-1; the D is unclear. The germline V and J ends were trimmed by 2 bases and 7 bases, with 6 bases remaining between them. The V gene's germline CDR1 is DFQATT and CDR2 SNEGSKA (reference sequence). There are 11 residues in the CDR3. CDR3 coding DNA: TGCAGTGCTAGATCTATGAATGAGCAGTTCTTC. Amino acid sequence: CSARSMNEQFF.